This TCR beta chain was identified in a study of PD-1 blockade in classical Hodgkin lymphoma. Produced via immunoSEQ multiplex PCR; TCRdb's table is partial and in-frame only. The sample records fewer than 75,000 clones, 70% to 90% being singletons. The CDR3 runs to 12 residues. Per germline, CDR1 SEHNR and CDR2 FQNEAQ (reference sequence). All trial patients relapsed after autologous stem cell transplantation. Overall study results and limits: By cycle point C4D1, TCR diversity had risen significantly in CD4+ cells (but not CD8+ cells). Whatever underlies the repertoire differences (possibly disease activity or prior therapy) remains undefined.

Details on this clone: Its antigen is undetermined. The junction departs from germline at one end; a sequencing error may be responsible.

Material: peripheral blood mononuclear cells (PBMCs), obtained before the second cycle of nivolumab. This TCR derives from a human donor with classical Hodgkin lymphoma. The chain has TRBV7-9 and TRBJ1-2; 7 bases fit TRBD1. DNA for the CDR3: TGTGCCAGCAGCCTACAAACCGGGACAGCTCTCTTC. The encoded protein is CASSLQTGTALF.